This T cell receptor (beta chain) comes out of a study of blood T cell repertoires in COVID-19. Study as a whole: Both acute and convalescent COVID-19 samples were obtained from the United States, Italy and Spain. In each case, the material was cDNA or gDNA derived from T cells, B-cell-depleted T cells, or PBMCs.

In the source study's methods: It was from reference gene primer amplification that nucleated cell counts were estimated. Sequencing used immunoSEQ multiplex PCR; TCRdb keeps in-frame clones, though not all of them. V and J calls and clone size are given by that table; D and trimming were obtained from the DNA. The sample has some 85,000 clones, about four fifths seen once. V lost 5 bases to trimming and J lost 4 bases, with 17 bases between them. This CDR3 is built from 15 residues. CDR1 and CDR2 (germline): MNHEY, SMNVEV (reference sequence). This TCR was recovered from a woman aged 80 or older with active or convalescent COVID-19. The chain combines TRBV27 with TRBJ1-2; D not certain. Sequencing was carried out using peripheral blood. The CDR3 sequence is CASSATGVRAYGYTF. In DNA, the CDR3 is TGTGCCAGCAGTGCAACCGGGGTCCGAGCCTATGGCTACACCTTC.